The 18 T cell receptor beta chains presented below share a single source sample, sequenced in a study of T cell responses to AZD1222 COVID-19 vaccine. TCRdb keeps only in-frame clones here, not all; method: immunoSEQ multiplex PCR. The top ten clones hold under 5.5% of a sample with roughly 150,000 clones, around nine tenths of them seen once. Sample: peripheral blood, taken on day 0 of AZD1222 vaccination. All receptors come from an adult in good health.

The chain employs TRBV10-3 and TRBJ2-1; D call uncertain. This CDR3 contains 15 residues. Germline CDR1 and CDR2: ENHRY and SYGVKD. The germline V and J ends were trimmed by 3 bases and 0 bases, with 9 bases remaining between them. In DNA, the CDR3 is TGTGCCATCAGTGAACGTCCGAGCTCCTACAATGAGCAGTTCTTC. Amino acids: CAISERPSSYNEQFF.

The chain recombines TRBV23-1 with TRBJ2-5, with D hard to call. TRBV23-1 is known as an ORF, though its function is uncertain. V lost 2 bases and J lost 13, with 14 bases in between. The CDR3 has 12 amino acids. The CDR3 protein is CASSQAAPRGYF. The CDR3 bases are TGCGCCAGCAGTCAAGCTGCACCTCGAGGGTACTTC.

Here the CDR3 reads CAISQLPPGGNTEAFF. For the CDR3, the DNA is TGTGCCATCAGTCAGCTCCCTCCTGGAGGGAACACTGAAGCTTTCTTT. The V call is TRBV10-3, the J call TRBJ1-1; D is undetermined. Deletions cut 5 bases from V and 1 base from J, with 17 bases between. Germline loops: CDR1 ENHRY, CDR2 SYGVKD. There are 16 residues in the CDR3.

This clone was detected only once. The chain joins TRBV7-2 to TRBJ2-1, with D unresolved. CDR1 SGHTA and CDR2 FQGNSA come from the germline V gene. The V end lost 2 bases, the J end lost 7 bases, and 15 bases lay between the germline ends. The CDR3 has 15 residues. CDR3 loop: CASSLWGSRVNEQFF. In nucleotides, the CDR3 is TGTGCCAGCAGCTTATGGGGTTCAAGGGTAAATGAGCAGTTCTTC.

Regarding this clone: The junction departs from germline at one end; a sequencing error may be responsible. The chain carries TRBV2 and TRBJ2-2, with no clear D. CDR1 is SNHLY, CDR2 FYNNEI, per germline. The CDR3 totals 16 residues. In DNA, the CDR3 is TGTGCCAGCACTGAAGGGATAGCTACGAACACCGGGGAGCTGTTTTTT. Protein: CASTEGIATNTGELFF. The full variable domain, rest sourced from reference TRBV2 and TRBJ2-2, is EPEVTQTPSHQVTQMGQEVILRCVPISNHLYFYWYRQILGQKVEFLVSFYNNEISEKSEIFDDQFSVERPDGSNFTLKIRSTKLEDSAMYFCASTEGIATNTGELFFGEGSRLTVL.

The rearrangement links TRBV6-2 or TRBV6-3 to TRBJ2-2; 11 nucleotides agree with TRBD2. Trimming at V came to 6 bases and at J to 1 base, leaving 7 bases not matched to a gene. Germline CDR1 reads MNHEY; CDR2 reads SVGEGT. The CDR3 consists of 17 residues. The CDR3 sequence: CASRPFLAGGNTGELFF. The DNA for the CDR3 is TGTGCCAGCAGACCTTTCCTAGCGGGAGGGAACACCGGGGAGCTGTTTTTT.

This clone appeared once. The chain is built from TRBV14 and TRBJ2-7; TRBD1 might be the D (6 bases). Germline V lookup: CDR1 SGHDN, CDR2 FVKESK. This CDR3 contains 13 residues. V lost 8 bases and J 6 bases, leaving 17 bases between the germline ends. The DNA for the CDR3 is TGTGCCAGCTCTTTGGGCAGGGGAATCGAGCAGTACTTC. As protein: CASSLGRGIEQYF.

The chain employs TRBV2 and TRBJ2-3; perhaps D is TRBD1 or TRBD2 (6 bases each). V gave up 8 bases and J gave up 0 bases, with 15 bases separating them. Per the germline V gene, CDR1 is SNHLY and CDR2 is FYNNEI. The CDR3 covers 15 residues. CDR3 DNA: TGTGCCAGCTCGGGGGCGGGTGCTAGCACAGATACGCAGTATTTT. This codes for CASSGAGASTDTQYF.

The chain is built from TRBV28 and TRBJ1-5, with D possibly being TRBD1 (6 bases). With 3 bases removed from V and 0 bases from J, the gap between germline ends came to 15 bases. The CDR3 loop spans 17 amino acids. Germline lookup yields CDR1 MDHEN and CDR2 SYDVKM. CDR3 in DNA: TGTGCCAGCAGTTTCCTGGACAGATCCTATAGCAATCAGCCCCAGCATTTT. Translation: CASSFLDRSYSNQPQHF.

V is TRBV2 and J is TRBJ1-1, with no clear D. The CDR3 is made up of 14 amino acids. V lost 6 bases to trimming and J lost 4 bases, with 15 bases between them. Per the germline V gene, CDR1 is SNHLY and CDR2 is FYNNEI. The CDR3 here is CASSWGGSSTEAFF. The CDR3 nucleotides read TGTGCCAGCAGCTGGGGAGGGTCGAGCACTGAAGCTTTCTTT.

CDR3 nucleotide sequence: TGTGCCAGCAGCCAAGGGGGAAGAGATTGGGACCCCTACGAGCAGTACTTC. Translation gives CASSQGGRDWDPYEQYF. The rearrangement joins TRBV14 to TRBJ2-7; D is perhaps TRBD1 or TRBD2 (5 bases each). V lost 1 base to trimming and J lost 2 bases, with 18 bases between them. Germline CDR1 and CDR2: SGHDN and FVKESK. The CDR3 contains 17 residues.

The genes are TRBV3-1 (or the pseudogene TRBV3-2) and TRBJ2-5; D possibly corresponds to TRBD2 (6 bases). CDR3 length: 13 residues. V was clipped by 4 bases and J by 5 bases, with 11 bases between them. Germline V gene data show CDR1 as LGHDT and CDR2 as YNNKEL (reference sequence). CDR3 in amino acids: CASSPAGMETQYF. The CDR3, as DNA: TGTGCCAGCAGCCCCGCGGGAATGGAGACCCAGTACTTC.

The chain employs TRBV19 and TRBJ1-2; no clear D. The V gene lost 9 bases and the J gene lost 5 bases, with 22 bases spanning the gap. Germline CDR1 LNHDA, CDR2 SQIVND (reference sequence). The CDR3 runs 15 residues. CDR3: CASKVESGNWYGYTF. CDR3 DNA: TGTGCCAGCAAAGTAGAGAGCGGAAATTGGTATGGCTACACCTTC.

The chain recombines TRBV24-1 with TRBJ2-7, with 14 bases identical to TRBD2. The CDR3 is 15 amino acids. The V gene's germline CDR1 is KGHDR and CDR2 SFDVKD. V dropped 3 bases and J dropped 5; count of bases not matched to a gene: 2. The CDR3 bases are TGTGCCACCAGTGATCGGGGACTAGCGGGAGACGAGCAGTACTTC. Amino acids: CATSDRGLAGDEQYF.

The rearrangement uses TRBV4-3 and TRBJ1-5, with no clear D. This CDR3 is built from 15 residues. V lost 1 base and J lost 6, with 13 bases in between. The germline V gene has CDR1 LGHNA and CDR2 YSLEER. The CDR3 region has the DNA TGCGCCAGCAGCCAAGGGCCGGGAATCCTTCAGCCCCAGCATTTT. This codes for CASSQGPGILQPQHF.

The J gene is TRBJ2-3, the V gene TRBV7-2; D uncertain. CDR3 length: 13 residues. Between the trimmed V and J ends, which lost 1 base and 9 bases, there was a span of 11 bases. CDR1 is SGHTA and CDR2 is FQGNSA in the germline V gene. For the CDR3, the DNA is TGTGCCAGCAGCTTAGATCAGGACGAAACGCAGTATTTT. It translates to CASSLDQDETQYF.

This chain connects TRBV5-4 to TRBJ1-4; no reliable D call. The CDR3 consists of 13 residues. Germline V lookup: CDR1 SGHNT, CDR2 YYREEE (reference sequence). V was clipped by 0 bases and J by 3 bases, with 3 bases between them. CDR3 nucleotides: TGTGCCAGCAGCTTGGTCCCTAATGAAAAACTGTTTTTT. It translates to CASSLVPNEKLFF.

The V call is TRBV13, the J call TRBJ1-1, with D uncertain. CDR1 is PRHDT, CDR2 FYEKMQ, per germline (reference sequence). The V end was cut by 5 bases, the J end by 3 bases, with 4 bases between. The CDR3 spans 11 residues. The CDR3, as DNA: TGTGCCAGCAGCCTACACACTGAAGCTTTCTTT. Translation: CASSLHTEAFF.